Included here is one TCR beta chain sequence, with context. Its target is not known. The data were taken from a study of T cell responses to AZD1222 COVID-19 vaccine. Repertoires were generated with immunoSEQ multiplex PCR, while TCRdb's copy carries only in-frame clones and drops some. The sample yields roughly 150,000 clones, approximately 86% seen once. Germline CDR1 LGHDT, CDR2 YNNKEL (reference sequence). The CDR3 is made up of 14 amino acids. V shed 2 bases and J shed 4 bases, with 8 bases lying between them. Study-wide results and limits: Seropositive at baseline were only 5 or 6 AZD1222 recipients. Donors were mostly white British, more females; clonal diversity possibly underestimated.

The receptor was isolated from an adult in good health. The chain has TRBV3-1 (or the pseudogene TRBV3-2) and TRBJ1-4; D gene uncertain. Here the sequenced sample was peripheral blood, taken on day 0 of AZD1222 vaccination. Here the CDR3 reads CASSQLKLNEKLFF. The CDR3 nucleotides are TGTGCCAGCAGCCAACTGAAGCTTAATGAAAAACTGTTTTTT.